This T cell receptor (beta chain) was profiled in a study of T cells expressing NK-cell markers. Turning to the study itself: In the group of eight sequenced donors, seven were HCMV-seropositive and one was seronegative.

The cDNA for TCR beta came from 5'RACE template switching with UMIs. TCRdb reprocessed the 5' RACE reads and keeps a single row for each CDR3 protein, giving no DNA. The table for this sample gives some 440,000 distinct CDR3 sequences. The CDR3 contains 15 residues. Per the germline V gene, CDR1 is SGDLS and CDR2 is YYNGEE. The sequenced sample consisted of blood T cells: a sorted CD56 or NKG2C T cell subset, CD4+ or CD8+ T cells, or bulk PBMC T cells (not recorded which). The V call is TRBV9, the J call TRBJ2-3; TCRdb calls TRBD2, which cannot be checked without DNA. This TCR was recovered from a woman between 45 and 60 years old in good health. CDR3 protein: CASSVAISGVHTQYF.